These 8 T cell receptor beta chains originate from one sample sequenced in a study of neurological immune-mediated disorders (dated by TCRdb to between 2018 and 2021). This specimen's time point label, interpreted: technical triplicate 1. Libraries came from 5' RACE. The instrument was an Illumina HiSeq 2500. TCRdb ran its own pipeline on the public reads, namely fastp trimming at Q25 and MiXCR clone calling, and kept in-frame beta chains. Every CDR3 protein is listed once, alongside the most common genes and DNA of its rows. The sample table holds about 38,000 distinct CDR3 sequences, of which more than 9.5% were seen once. Approximately 3.5% of the sample is in the top ten clones. The sample was PBMCs. All receptors come from a man in his fifties or sixties with HTLV-1-associated myelopathy (HAM/TSP).

In its sample, this clonotype was seen many times. The chain has TRBV5-1 and TRBJ2-3, with D tentatively TRBD1 or TRBD2 (5 bases each). CDR1 and CDR2 from the germline V gene are SGHRS and YFSETQ. V was clipped by 4 bases and J by 6 bases, with 15 bases between them. The length of the CDR3 is 14 residues. For the CDR3, the DNA is TGCGCCAGCAGCCGAGGGTCAGGGACCGATACGCAGTATTTT. Encoded protein: CASSRGSGTDTQYF.

In this sample, this clonotype turned up many times. The chain recombines TRBV5-1 with TRBJ2-7, with 8 nucleotides matching TRBD1. The germline CDR1 and CDR2 sequences are SGHRS and YFSETQ. The V and J ends lost 4 bases and 3 bases, in that order; junction bases with no gene match: 15. The CDR3 consists of 17 residues. The CDR3 spells CASSLGTGRLAGYEQYF. The CDR3 region has the DNA TGCGCCAGCAGCCTTGGGACAGGAAGATTGGCGGGCTACGAGCAGTACTTC.

By share, this clonotype counts as medium-sized. The rearrangement links TRBV4-1 to TRBJ1-4, with D unclear. Germline CDR1 and CDR2: MGHRA and YSYEKL. Trimming shortened V by 2 bases and J by 8 bases, and 12 bases separated the two germline ends. This CDR3 comprises 14 residues. For the CDR3, the DNA is TGCGCCAGCAGCCAACGTGGGGAAGACGAAAAACTGTTTTTT. Its protein product is CASSQRGEDEKLFF.

This clonotype was seen many times. The chain carries TRBV9 and TRBJ2-5; D may be TRBD1 (5 bases). The CDR3 is 14 residues long. The germline V and J ends were trimmed by 3 bases and 2 bases, with 11 bases remaining between them. Germline CDR1 and CDR2: SGDLS and YYNGEE. The CDR3 region has the DNA TGTGCCAGCAGCGGAAGACAGCTTCAAGAGACCCAGTACTTC. Its translation: CASSGRQLQETQYF.

At least ten counts were recorded for this clonotype. CDR3 bases: TGCGCCAGCAGAACCGGACAGGGCAGCTCCTACGAGCAGTACTTC. Translated, it gives CASRTGQGSSYEQYF. The chain couples TRBV5-1 to TRBJ2-7; 8 positions agree with TRBD1. The trim removed 5 bases at V and 0 bases at J, leaving 7 bases unmatched. Germline CDR1 reads SGHRS; CDR2 reads YFSETQ. There are 15 residues in the CDR3.

The table lists this clonotype with many counts. The chain joins TRBV29-1 to TRBJ2-5, with a weak D call TRBD2 (6 bases). V dropped 3 bases and J dropped 8 bases, with 10 bases sitting between them. Germline values: CDR1 SQVTM, CDR2 ANQGSEA. The CDR3 runs to 11 residues. The CDR3 protein is CSVDNGRTQYF. CDR3 bases: TGCAGCGTTGATAACGGGAGAACCCAGTACTTC.

This clonotype was seen repeatedly, ten times or more. The V and J genes are TRBV29-1 and TRBJ1-1; D is undetermined. CDR1 is SQVTM and CDR2 is ANQGSEA in the germline V gene. CDR3 length: 12 amino acids. Deletions cut 7 bases from V and 1 base from J, with 10 bases between. The CDR3 protein is CSAAVWNTEAFF. CDR3 bases: TGCAGCGCTGCCGTGTGGAACACTGAAGCTTTCTTT.

This clonotype is medium-sized in the sample. This chain links TRBV2 with TRBJ2-5; TRBD2 matches at 13 bases. This CDR3 spans 16 amino acids. V was clipped by 6 bases and J by 3 bases; unmatched bases: 7. Germline V CDR1 and CDR2: SNHLY, FYNNEI. CDR3 sequence (DNA): TGTGCCAGCAGGAGAGGACTAGCGGGAGCAGAAGAGACCCAGTACTTC. Its protein product is CASRRGLAGAEETQYF.